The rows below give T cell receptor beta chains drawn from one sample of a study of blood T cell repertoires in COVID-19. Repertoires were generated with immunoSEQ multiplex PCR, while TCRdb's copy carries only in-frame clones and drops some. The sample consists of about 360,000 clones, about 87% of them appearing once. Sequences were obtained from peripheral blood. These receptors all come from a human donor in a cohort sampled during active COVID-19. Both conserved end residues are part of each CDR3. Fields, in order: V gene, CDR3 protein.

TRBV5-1 CASSLTGGGSQPQHF
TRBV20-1 CSAKGDEQFF
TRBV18 CASSTGYSNQPQHF
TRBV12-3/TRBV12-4 CASSTGEKLFF
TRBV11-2 CASSFSLNSYEQYF
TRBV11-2 CASSLNGFLTIYYEAFF
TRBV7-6 CASSSPGQGVCSNQPQHF
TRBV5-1 CASSLEGTGTDTQYF
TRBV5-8 CASRLFGQGFNTF
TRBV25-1 CASSVPVGETQYF
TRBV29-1 CSYSRINTEAFF
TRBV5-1 CASSLDSTNEKLFF
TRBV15 CATSRDSGTGTNTF
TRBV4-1 CASSSPVLGEYTGELFF
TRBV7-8 CASSFGGNTEAFF
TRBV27 CASSVGQYNQPQHF
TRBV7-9 CASSLDGGSQPQHF
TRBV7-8 CASSPEGTEAFF
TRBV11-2 CASSSDYSGETQYF
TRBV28 CASSSLQQGRNEQYF
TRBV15 CATSRDFRSEAFF
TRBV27 CASSFLSPNEQFF
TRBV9 CASSYGLAGTGELFF
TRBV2 CASRDRVTGYEQYF
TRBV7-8 CASSSLTGFTEAFF
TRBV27 CASSLTSDTQYF
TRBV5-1 CASSKLNEQFF
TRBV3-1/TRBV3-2 CASSRNLGGDDEQYF
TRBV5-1 CASRAIWASGETDTQYF
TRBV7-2 CASSSTGSEQYF
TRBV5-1 CASSLLQGANTGELFF
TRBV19 CASSIPGQAHEQYF
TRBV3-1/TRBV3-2 CASSPGSYNEQFF
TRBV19 CASSMRLAGETQYF
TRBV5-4 CASSVPGHLNTEAFF
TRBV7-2 CASSRASANTEAFF
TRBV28 CASSIPRETQYF
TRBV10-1 CASGGRLGPDTGELFF
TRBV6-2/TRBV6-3 CASSYGGGATDTQYF
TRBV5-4 CASSLVREGLNEKLFF
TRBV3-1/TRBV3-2 CASSQGAHSYTF
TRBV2 CASRPTGGTEKLFF
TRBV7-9 CASSIFRGEGTEAFF
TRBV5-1 CASSLATVGTYEQYF
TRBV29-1 CSVAAASGGKQFF